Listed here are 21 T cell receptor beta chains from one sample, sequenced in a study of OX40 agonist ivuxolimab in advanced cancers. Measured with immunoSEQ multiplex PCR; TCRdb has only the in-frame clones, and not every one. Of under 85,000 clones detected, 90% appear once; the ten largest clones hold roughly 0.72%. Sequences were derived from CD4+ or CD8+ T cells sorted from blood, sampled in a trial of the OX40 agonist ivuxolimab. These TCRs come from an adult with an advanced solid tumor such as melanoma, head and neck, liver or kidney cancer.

In DNA, the CDR3 is TGTGCCAGCTCACCTACCGGACCCCTGGGGGCCAAAAACATTCAGTACTTC. This codes for CASSPTGPLGAKNIQYF. The V call is TRBV18, the J call TRBJ2-4; D is uncertain. Germline CDR1 is KGHSH and CDR2 is LQKENI. V was trimmed by 3 bases and J by 1 base, leaving 16 bases between them. This CDR3 spans 17 amino acids.

The CDR3 region has the DNA TGTGCCAGCACCCAGGGGAATAAGGAGCAGTTCTTC. Protein product: CASTQGNKEQFF. The chain uses TRBV7-9 and TRBJ2-1; tentatively, D is TRBD1 (6 bases). The CDR3 spans 12 residues. Trimming left V 7 bases short and J 10 bases short, with 14 bases between. Germline CDR1 is SEHNR and CDR2 is FQNEAQ (reference sequence).

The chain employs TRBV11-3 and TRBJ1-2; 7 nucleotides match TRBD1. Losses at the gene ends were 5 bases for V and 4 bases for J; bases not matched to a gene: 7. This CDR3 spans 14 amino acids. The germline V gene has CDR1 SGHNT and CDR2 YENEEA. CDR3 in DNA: TGTGCCAGCAGCCTAAGACAGGGTCCCTATGGCTACACCTTC. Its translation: CASSLRQGPYGYTF.

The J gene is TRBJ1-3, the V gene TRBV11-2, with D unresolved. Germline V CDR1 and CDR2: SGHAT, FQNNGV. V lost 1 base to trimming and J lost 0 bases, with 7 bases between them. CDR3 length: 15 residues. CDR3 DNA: TGTGCCAGCAGCTTAGCCCAGTCCTCTGGAAACACCATATATTTT. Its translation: CASSLAQSSGNTIYF.

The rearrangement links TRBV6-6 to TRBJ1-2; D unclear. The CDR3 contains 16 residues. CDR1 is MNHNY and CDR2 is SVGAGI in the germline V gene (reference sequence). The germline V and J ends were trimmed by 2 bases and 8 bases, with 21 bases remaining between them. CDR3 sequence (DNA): TGTGCCAGCAGTTACGGATTGAACAACGAGTATCTGGGCTACACCTTC. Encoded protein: CASSYGLNNEYLGYTF.

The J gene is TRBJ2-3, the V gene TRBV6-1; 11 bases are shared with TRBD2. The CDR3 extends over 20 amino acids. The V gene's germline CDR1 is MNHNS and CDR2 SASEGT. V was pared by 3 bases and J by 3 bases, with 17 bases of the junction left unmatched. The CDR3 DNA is TGTGCCAGCAGTGACGGGAGGCCGACTAGCGGGGCGTGGGGGACAGATACGCAGTATTTT. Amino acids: CASSDGRPTSGAWGTDTQYF.

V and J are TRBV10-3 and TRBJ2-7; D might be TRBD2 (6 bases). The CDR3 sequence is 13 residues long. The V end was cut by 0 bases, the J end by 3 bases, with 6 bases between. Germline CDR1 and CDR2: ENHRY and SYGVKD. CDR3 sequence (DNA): TGTGCCATCAGTGAGTCGACTAGCTACGAGCAGTACTTC. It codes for CAISESTSYEQYF.

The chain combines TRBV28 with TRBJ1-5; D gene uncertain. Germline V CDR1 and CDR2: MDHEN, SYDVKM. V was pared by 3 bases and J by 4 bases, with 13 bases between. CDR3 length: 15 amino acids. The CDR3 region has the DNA TGTGCCAGCAGTTTCCCCCGCCGAGGGAATCAGCCCCAGCATTTT. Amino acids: CASSFPRRGNQPQHF.

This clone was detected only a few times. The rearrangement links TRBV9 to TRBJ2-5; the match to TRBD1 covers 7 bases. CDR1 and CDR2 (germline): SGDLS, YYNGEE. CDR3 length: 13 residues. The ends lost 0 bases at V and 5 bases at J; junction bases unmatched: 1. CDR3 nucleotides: TGTGCCAGCAGCGTAGAGGGGGCGGAGACCCAGTACTTC. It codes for CASSVEGAETQYF.

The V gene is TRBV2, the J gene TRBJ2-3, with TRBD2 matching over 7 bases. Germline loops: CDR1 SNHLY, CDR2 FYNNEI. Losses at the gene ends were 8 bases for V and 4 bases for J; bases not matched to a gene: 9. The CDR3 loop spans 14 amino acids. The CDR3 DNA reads TGTGCCAGCTGGCGGGAGTATATTGCAGATACGCAGTATTTT. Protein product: CASWREYIADTQYF.

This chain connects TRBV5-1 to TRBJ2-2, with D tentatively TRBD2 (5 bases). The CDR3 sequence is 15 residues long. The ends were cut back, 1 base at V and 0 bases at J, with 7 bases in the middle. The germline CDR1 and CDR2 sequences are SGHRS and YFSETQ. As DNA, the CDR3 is TGCGCCAGCAGCTTGAGCGGTGCGAACACCGGGGAGCTGTTTTTT. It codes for CASSLSGANTGELFF. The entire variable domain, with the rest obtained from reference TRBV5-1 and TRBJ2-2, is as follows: KAGVTQTPRYLIKTRGQQVTLSCSPISGHRSVSWYQQTPGQGLQFLFEYFSETQRNKGNFPGRFSGRQFSNSRSEMNVSTLELGDSALYLCASSLSGANTGELFFGEGSRLTVL.

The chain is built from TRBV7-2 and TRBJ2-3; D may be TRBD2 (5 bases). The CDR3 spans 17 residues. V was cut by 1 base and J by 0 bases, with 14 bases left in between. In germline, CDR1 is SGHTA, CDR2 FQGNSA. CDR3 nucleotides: TGTGCCAGCAGCTTAGGGACCTCGGGGTTTAGCACAGATACGCAGTATTTT. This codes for CASSLGTSGFSTDTQYF.

CDR3 DNA sequence: TGTGCCAGCTCACTAAACGTACAGGGGGCTAGCACAGATACGCAGTATTTT. Encoded protein: CASSLNVQGASTDTQYF. V usage is TRBV18 and J usage is TRBJ2-3; the match to TRBD1 covers 9 bases. Germline V gives CDR1 KGHSH, CDR2 LQKENI. The CDR3 consists of 17 residues. V trimming: 4 bases; J trimming: 0 bases; junction bases outside the gene matches: 8.

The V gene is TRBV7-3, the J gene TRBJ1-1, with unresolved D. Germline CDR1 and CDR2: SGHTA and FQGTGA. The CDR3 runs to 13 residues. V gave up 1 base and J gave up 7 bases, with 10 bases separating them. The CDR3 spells CASSLNSGGEAFF. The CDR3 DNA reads TGTGCCAGCAGCTTAAATTCCGGCGGTGAAGCTTTCTTT.

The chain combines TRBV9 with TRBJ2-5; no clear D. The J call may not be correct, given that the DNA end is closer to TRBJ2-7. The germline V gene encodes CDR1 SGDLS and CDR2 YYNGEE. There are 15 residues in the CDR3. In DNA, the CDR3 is TGTGCCAGCAGCGTTGCGGACGGTTTCTCCTACGAGCAGTACTTC. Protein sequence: CASSVADGFSYEQYF.

The CDR3 spells CASSYTDRANTEAFF. The CDR3 DNA reads TGTGCCAGCAGCTATACCGACAGGGCCAACACTGAAGCTTTCTTT. This chain links TRBV7-2 with TRBJ1-1, with 7 bases aligning to TRBD1. Germline V gene data show CDR1 as SGHTA and CDR2 as FQGNSA. V lost 4 bases to trimming and J lost 2 bases; unmatched junction nucleotides: 7. This CDR3 has 15 amino acids. Full variable domain (outside the CDR3, taken from reference TRBV7-2 and TRBJ1-1): GAGVSQSPSNKVTEKGKDVELRCDPISGHTALYWYRQSLGQGLEFLIYFQGNSAPDKSGLPSDRFSAERTGGSVSTLTIQRTQQEDSAVYLCASSYTDRANTEAFFGQGTRLTVV.

The CDR3 DNA follows: TGTGCCACAGGGGATTTAGGGGTAGCCAAAAACATTCAGTACTTC. Protein product: CATGDLGVAKNIQYF. The chain has TRBV10-3 and TRBJ2-4; a possible D gene is TRBD1 (6 bases). Germline-derived CDR1 and CDR2 are ENHRY and SYGVKD. The CDR3 spans 15 residues. V gave up 10 bases and J gave up 0 bases, with 16 bases separating them.

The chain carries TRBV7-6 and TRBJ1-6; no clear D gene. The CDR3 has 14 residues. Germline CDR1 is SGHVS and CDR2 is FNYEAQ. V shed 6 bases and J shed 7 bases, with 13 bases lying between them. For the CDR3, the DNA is TGTGCCAGCAGTCCGAGCGGCGCCAATTCACCCCTCCACTTT. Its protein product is CASSPSGANSPLHF. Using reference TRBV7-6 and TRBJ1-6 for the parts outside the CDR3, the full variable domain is GAGVSQSPRYKVTKRGQDVALRCDPISGHVSLYWYRQALGQGPEFLTYFNYEAQQDKSGLPNDRFSAERPEGSISTLTIQRTEQRDSAMYRCASSPSGANSPLHFGNGTRLTVT.

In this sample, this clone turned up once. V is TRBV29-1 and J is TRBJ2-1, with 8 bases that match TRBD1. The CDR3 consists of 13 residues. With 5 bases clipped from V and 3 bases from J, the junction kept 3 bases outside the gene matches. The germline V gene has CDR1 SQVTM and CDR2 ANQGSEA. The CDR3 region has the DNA TGCAGCGTTACGACAGGGGTCTACAATGAGCAGTTCTTC. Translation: CSVTTGVYNEQFF.

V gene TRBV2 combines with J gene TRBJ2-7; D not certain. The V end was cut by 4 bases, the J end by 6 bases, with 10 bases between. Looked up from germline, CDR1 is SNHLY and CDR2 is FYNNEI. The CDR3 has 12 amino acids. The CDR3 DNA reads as TGTGCCAGCAGTGGGACGGCCCTCGAGCAGTACTTC. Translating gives CASSGTALEQYF.

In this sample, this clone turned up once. The CDR3: CASGGGYYNEQFF. The CDR3 DNA follows: TGTGCCAGCGGCGGGGGGTACTACAATGAGCAGTTCTTC. This chain uses TRBV15 with TRBJ2-1; TRBD2 matches 8 bases. This CDR3 is 13 amino acids long. Unmatched junction bases numbered 5, after V lost 10 bases and J lost 3 bases. Looked up from germline, CDR1 is LNHNV and CDR2 is YYDKDF (reference sequence). Variable domain in full (rest from reference TRBV15 and TRBJ2-1): DAMVIQNPRYQVTQFGKPVTLSCSQTLNHNVMYWYQQKSSQAPKLLFHYYDKDFNNEADTPDNFQSRRPNTSFCFLDIRSPGLGDTAMYLCASGGGYYNEQFFGPGTRLTVL.